The next 15 T cell receptor beta chains were all read from a single sample in a study of technical replicates of blood from four donors. Sequencing was performed with immunoSEQ multiplex PCR; in TCRdb, only in-frame clones are kept and a portion is missing. The data show tens of thousands of clones, about 95% seen once. Sequenced material: T cells isolated from PBMCs. These TCRs come from a human donor in good health.

The chain carries TRBV5-1 and TRBJ2-5; tentatively, D is TRBD1 (6 bases). The CDR3 spans 15 residues. Trimming stripped 2 bases from V and 2 bases from J, with 13 bases between. Germline V gene data show CDR1 as SGHRS and CDR2 as YFSETQ. The DNA of the CDR3 is TGCGCCAGCAGCTTACAGGGTCATGCTCAAGAGACCCAGTACTTC. Its protein is CASSLQGHAQETQYF.

The chain employs TRBV7-9 and TRBJ2-5; 7 bases are shared with TRBD2. With V trimmed by 3 bases and J by 3 bases, 4 bases remained unmatched. Germline loops: CDR1 SEHNR, CDR2 FQNEAQ (reference sequence). The CDR3 extends over 14 amino acids. CDR3 loop: CASSFLGREETQYF. The CDR3 DNA sequence: TGTGCCAGCAGCTTTCTAGGGAGGGAAGAGACCCAGTACTTC.

This clone showed up just once. The chain is built from TRBV6-6 and TRBJ2-1; D possibly corresponds to TRBD2 (5 bases). Germline lookup yields CDR1 MNHNY and CDR2 SVGAGI (reference sequence). The CDR3 is 16 residues long. V was clipped by 0 bases and J by 0 bases, with 9 bases between them. CDR3 in DNA: TGTGCCAGCAGTTACTCTAGCGCACCCTCCTACAATGAGCAGTTCTTC. As protein: CASSYSSAPSYNEQFF.

Relative to its sample, this clone is medium-sized. The chain employs TRBV7-9 and TRBJ1-1; 9 bases agree with TRBD1. V dropped 4 bases and J dropped 1; count of bases not matched to a gene: 1. This CDR3 contains 14 residues. Germline CDR1 SEHNR, CDR2 FQNEAQ (reference sequence). CDR3 DNA sequence: TGTGCCAGCAGCTGGGGACAGGGGAACACTGAAGCTTTCTTT. It codes for CASSWGQGNTEAFF.

The chain recombines TRBV7-9 with TRBJ2-2; 11 bases match TRBD2. CDR1 and CDR2 from the germline V gene are SEHNR and FQNEAQ (reference sequence). The CDR3 is 16 residues long. Trimming cost V 3 bases and J 4 bases; bases outside gene matches: 4. The CDR3 loop is CASSFPTSGTTGELFF. In DNA, the CDR3 is TGTGCCAGCAGCTTCCCGACTAGCGGGACCACCGGGGAGCTGTTTTTT.

This clone occurred once. The chain is built from TRBV9 and TRBJ1-2, with TRBD1 identical over 9 bases. Trimming at V came to 3 bases and at J to 5 bases, leaving 14 bases not matched to a gene. CDR3 size: 17 residues. Germline V gene data show CDR1 as SGDLS and CDR2 as YYNGEE. In nucleotides, the CDR3 is TGTGCCAGCAGCGCGAACCGGGACAGGGCGGTAGGATATGGCTACACCTTC. Amino acids: CASSANRDRAVGYGYTF.

The chain uses TRBV6-1 and TRBJ1-2; D not certain. CDR3 length: 14 amino acids. Trimming shortened V by 0 bases and J by 4 bases, and 9 bases separated the two germline ends. Per the germline V gene, CDR1 is MNHNS and CDR2 is SASEGT. The CDR3 here is CASSEADWAYGYTF. The CDR3 nucleotides read TGTGCCAGCAGTGAAGCGGACTGGGCCTATGGCTACACCTTC.

The J gene is TRBJ2-7, the V gene TRBV7-2; D may be TRBD1 (6 bases). Looked up from germline, CDR1 is SGHTA and CDR2 is FQGNSA. The CDR3 contains 14 residues. The germline V and J ends were trimmed by 5 bases and 0 bases, with 11 bases remaining between them. CDR3 nucleotides: TGTGCCAGCAGCCGACAGGTTGGCTCCTACGAGCAGTACTTC. Translated: CASSRQVGSYEQYF.

The CDR3 DNA reads as TGTGCCAGCGGAAGGGGCCTAAGCATATATTTT. Its protein is CASGRGLSIYF. V is TRBV25-1 and J is TRBJ1-3; D perhaps matches TRBD1 (5 bases). Germline values: CDR1 MGHDK, CDR2 SYGVNS. The CDR3 is 11 residues long. Trimming removed 8 bases from V and 12 bases from J, with 14 bases in between.

The chain joins TRBV7-9 to TRBJ2-7; a possible D gene is TRBD2 (5 bases). Per germline, CDR1 SEHNR and CDR2 FQNEAQ (reference sequence). This CDR3 contains 15 residues. Trimming shortened V by 3 bases and J by 3 bases, and 15 bases separated the two germline ends. The CDR3 nucleotides read TGTGCCAGCAGCTTCCCATACGACGGGATCTACGAGCAGTACTTC. Translated, it gives CASSFPYDGIYEQYF.

The gene calls are TRBV27 and TRBJ2-7; 9 nucleotides match TRBD1. Germline CDR1 and CDR2: MNHEY and SMNVEV (reference sequence). The CDR3 is made up of 14 amino acids. J was trimmed by 6 bases and V by 5 bases; bases with no gene match: 8. DNA of the CDR3: TGTGCCAGCAGTACCGGGACAGGGCTTCGCGAGCAGTACTTC. Translation: CASSTGTGLREQYF.

The gene calls are TRBV11-2 and TRBJ2-7, with D maybe TRBD2 (5 bases). The V end was cut by 0 bases, the J end by 2 bases, with 8 bases between. Per the germline V gene, CDR1 is SGHAT and CDR2 is FQNNGV. This CDR3 contains 14 residues. CDR3 sequence (DNA): TGTGCCAGCAGCTTAGATGCCGGGGCCTACGAGCAGTACTTC. This codes for CASSLDAGAYEQYF.

This chain joins TRBV28 and TRBJ1-2; D is perhaps TRBD1 (5 bases). Germline V gene sequence: CDR1 MDHEN, CDR2 SYDVKM. Deletions cut 3 bases from V and 4 bases from J, with 18 bases between. CDR3 length: 16 amino acids. The CDR3 here is CASSFFTGEGGYGYTF. CDR3 bases: TGTGCCAGCAGTTTCTTTACGGGGGAGGGAGGCTATGGCTACACCTTC.

This chain connects TRBV5-4 to TRBJ2-1, with TRBD1 identical over 7 bases. This CDR3 contains 13 residues. V gave up 0 bases and J gave up 10 bases; unmatched junction bases: 4. Germline assignment: CDR1 SGHNT and CDR2 YYREEE (reference sequence). The DNA for the CDR3 is TGTGCCAGCAGCTTGGAGGGGGCCGGGGAGCAGTTCTTC. Translation: CASSLEGAGEQFF.

The chain combines TRBV6-5 with TRBJ2-2; maybe TRBD1 (6 bases). Between the trimmed V and J ends, which lost 6 bases and 1 base, there was a span of 9 bases. The germline CDR1 and CDR2 sequences are MNHEY and SVGAGI. The CDR3 runs to 14 residues. The CDR3 DNA is TGTGCCAGCAGGCGGACAGAGAACACCGGGGAGCTGTTTTTT. This sequence encodes CASRRTENTGELFF.